This TCR beta chain was obtained from a study of low-dose radiotherapy and immunotherapy resistance in tumors. This clonotype occurred many times. Priming of first-strand cDNA relied on TRAV- and TRBV-specific primers (covering alpha and beta chains). TCR amplification involved 20 PCR cycles with a constant-region primer and V-primer adapter. mRNA isolates were amplified via in vitro transcription. TCRdb re-derived calls from the reads in MiXCR, one entry per CDR3 protein. The sample lists 95,000 to 100,000 distinct CDR3 sequences, around 21% occurring once. As for time point: after trial treatment. Noted treatment: LDRT plus nivolumab, ipilimumab, low-dose cyclophosphamide and aspirin (RACIN trial). The ends lost 8 bases at V and 4 bases at J; junction bases unmatched: 10. Germline lookup yields CDR1 SNHLY and CDR2 FYNNEI. The CDR3 has 15 amino acids.

This TCR came from a male donor with prostate cancer. The J gene is TRBJ2-5, the V gene TRBV2; 10 nucleotides line up with TRBD2. The specimen comprised PBMCs, sampled after low-dose radiotherapy plus immunotherapy. DNA of the CDR3: TGTGCCAGCCGACCTCTAGCGGGGGAGGGAGAGACCCAGTACTTC. Amino acid sequence: CASRPLAGEGETQYF.